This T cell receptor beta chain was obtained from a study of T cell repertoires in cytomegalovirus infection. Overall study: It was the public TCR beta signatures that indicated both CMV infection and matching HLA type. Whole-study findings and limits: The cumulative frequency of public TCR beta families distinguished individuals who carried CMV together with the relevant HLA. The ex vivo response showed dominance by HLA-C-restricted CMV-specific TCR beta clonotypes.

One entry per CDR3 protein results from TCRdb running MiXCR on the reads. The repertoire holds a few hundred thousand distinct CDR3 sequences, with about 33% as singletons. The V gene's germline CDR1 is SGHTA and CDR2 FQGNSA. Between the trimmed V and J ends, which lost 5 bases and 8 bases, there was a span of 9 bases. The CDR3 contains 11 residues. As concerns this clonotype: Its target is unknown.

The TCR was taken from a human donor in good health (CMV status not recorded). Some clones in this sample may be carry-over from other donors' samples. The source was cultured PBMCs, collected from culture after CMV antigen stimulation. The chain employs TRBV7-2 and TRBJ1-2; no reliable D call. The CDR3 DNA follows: TGTGCCAGCAGCATTTTAGGGGGCTACACCTTC. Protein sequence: CASSILGGYTF.